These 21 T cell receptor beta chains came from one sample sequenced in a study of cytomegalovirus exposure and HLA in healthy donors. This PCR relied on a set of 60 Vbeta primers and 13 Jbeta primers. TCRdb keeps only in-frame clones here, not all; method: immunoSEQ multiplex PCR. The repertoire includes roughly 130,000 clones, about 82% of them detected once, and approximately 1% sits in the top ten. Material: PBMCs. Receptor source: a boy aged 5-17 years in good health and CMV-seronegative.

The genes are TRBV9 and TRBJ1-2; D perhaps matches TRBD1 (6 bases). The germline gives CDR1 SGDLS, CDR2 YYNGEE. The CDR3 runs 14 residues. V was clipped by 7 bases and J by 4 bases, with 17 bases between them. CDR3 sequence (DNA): TGTGCCAGCCGCCCGACAGGAGTCGCCTATGGCTACACCTTC. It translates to CASRPTGVAYGYTF.

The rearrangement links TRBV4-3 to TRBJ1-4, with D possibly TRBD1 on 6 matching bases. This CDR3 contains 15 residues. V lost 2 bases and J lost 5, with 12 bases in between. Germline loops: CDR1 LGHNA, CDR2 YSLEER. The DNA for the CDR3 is TGCGCCAGCAGCCAAACCGGGACAATAAATGAAAAACTGTTTTTT. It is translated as CASSQTGTINEKLFF.

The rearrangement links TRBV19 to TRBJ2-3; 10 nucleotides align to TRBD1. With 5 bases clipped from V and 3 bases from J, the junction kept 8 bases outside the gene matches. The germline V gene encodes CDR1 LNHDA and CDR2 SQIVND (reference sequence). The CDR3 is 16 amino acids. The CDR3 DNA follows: TGTGCCAGTAGTGTCCGACAGGGGGCGGGTACAGATACGCAGTATTTT. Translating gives CASSVRQGAGTDTQYF.

The DNA of the CDR3 is TGTGCCAGCAGCCTACTGACTAGCGGGAGTGAGCAGTTCTTC. Translation gives CASSLLTSGSEQFF. The chain is built from TRBV9 and TRBJ2-1; 12 nucleotides align to TRBD2. CDR1 SGDLS and CDR2 YYNGEE come from the germline V gene. The ends lost 4 bases at V and 9 bases at J; junction bases unmatched: 5. This CDR3 spans 14 amino acids.

The CDR3 bases are TGTGCCATGGGGGATGGGGGACTAGCGGGAGCTACCTATGAGCAGTTCTTC. It codes for CAMGDGGLAGATYEQFF. The chain is built from TRBV10-3 and TRBJ2-1, with 14 bases identical to TRBD2. Per the germline V gene, CDR1 is ENHRY and CDR2 is SYGVKD. The CDR3 length is 17 residues. Unmatched junction bases numbered 15, after V lost 9 bases and J lost 8 bases.

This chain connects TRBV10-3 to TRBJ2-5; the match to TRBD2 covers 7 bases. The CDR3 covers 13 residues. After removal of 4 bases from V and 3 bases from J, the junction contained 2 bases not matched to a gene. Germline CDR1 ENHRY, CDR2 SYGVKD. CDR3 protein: CAISVGTKETQYF. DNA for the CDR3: TGTGCCATCAGTGTTGGGACTAAAGAGACCCAGTACTTC.

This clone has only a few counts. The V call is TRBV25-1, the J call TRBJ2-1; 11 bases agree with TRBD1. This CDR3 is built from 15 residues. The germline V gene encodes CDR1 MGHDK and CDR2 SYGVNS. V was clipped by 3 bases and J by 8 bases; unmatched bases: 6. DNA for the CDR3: TGTGCCAGCAGTGAGGGACAGGGGGAAAGTGATGAGCAGTTCTTC. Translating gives CASSEGQGESDEQFF.

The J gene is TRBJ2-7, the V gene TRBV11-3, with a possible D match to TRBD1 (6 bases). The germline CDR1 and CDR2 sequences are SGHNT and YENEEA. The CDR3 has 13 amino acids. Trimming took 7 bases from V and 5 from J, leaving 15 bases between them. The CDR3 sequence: CASTMGQKDEQYF. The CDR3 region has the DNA TGTGCCAGCACCATGGGACAAAAGGACGAGCAGTACTTC.

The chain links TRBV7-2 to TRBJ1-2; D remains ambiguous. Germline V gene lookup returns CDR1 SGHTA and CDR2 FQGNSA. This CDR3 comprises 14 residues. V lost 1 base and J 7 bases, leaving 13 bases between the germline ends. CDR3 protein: CASSLDPGLGGYTF. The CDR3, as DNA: TGTGCCAGCAGCTTAGATCCGGGTTTAGGTGGCTACACCTTC.

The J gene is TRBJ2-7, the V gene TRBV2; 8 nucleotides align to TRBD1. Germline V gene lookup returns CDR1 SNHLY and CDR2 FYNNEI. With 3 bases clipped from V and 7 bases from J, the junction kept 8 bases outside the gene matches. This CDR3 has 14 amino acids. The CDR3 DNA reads TGTGCCAGCAGTGATTGGGACAGGCCGAGGGAGCAGTACTTC. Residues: CASSDWDRPREQYF.

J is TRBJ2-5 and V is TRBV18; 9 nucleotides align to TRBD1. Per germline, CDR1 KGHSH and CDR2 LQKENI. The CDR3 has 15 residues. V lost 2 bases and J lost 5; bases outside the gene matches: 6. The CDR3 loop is CASSPRTGGRETQYF. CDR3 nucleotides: TGTGCCAGCTCACCAAGAACAGGGGGCCGGGAGACCCAGTACTTC. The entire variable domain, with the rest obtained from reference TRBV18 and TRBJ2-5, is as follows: NAGVMQNPRHLVRRRGQEARLRCSPMKGHSHVYWYRQLPEEGLKFMVYLQKENIIDESGMPKERFSAEFPKEGPSILRIQQVVRGDSAAYFCASSPRTGGRETQYFGPGTRLLVL.

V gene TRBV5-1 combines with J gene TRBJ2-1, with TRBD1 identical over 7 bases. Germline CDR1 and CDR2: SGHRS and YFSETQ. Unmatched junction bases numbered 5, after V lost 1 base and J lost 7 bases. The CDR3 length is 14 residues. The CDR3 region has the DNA TGCGCCAGCAGCTTGACAGGGGTGGGGAATGAGCAGTTCTTC. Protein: CASSLTGVGNEQFF.

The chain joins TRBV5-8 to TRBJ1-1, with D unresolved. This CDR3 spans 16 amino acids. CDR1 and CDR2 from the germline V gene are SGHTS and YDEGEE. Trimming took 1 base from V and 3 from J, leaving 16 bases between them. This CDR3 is CASSLSRPVEDTEAFF. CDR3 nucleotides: TGTGCCAGCAGCTTGTCACGGCCGGTAGAGGACACTGAAGCTTTCTTT.

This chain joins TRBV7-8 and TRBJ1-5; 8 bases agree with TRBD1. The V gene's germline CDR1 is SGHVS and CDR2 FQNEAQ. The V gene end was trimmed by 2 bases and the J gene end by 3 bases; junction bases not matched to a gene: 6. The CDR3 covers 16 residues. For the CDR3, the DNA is TGTGCCAGCAGCTTAACCCGGACAGGGTACAATCAGCCCCAGCATTTT. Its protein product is CASSLTRTGYNQPQHF.

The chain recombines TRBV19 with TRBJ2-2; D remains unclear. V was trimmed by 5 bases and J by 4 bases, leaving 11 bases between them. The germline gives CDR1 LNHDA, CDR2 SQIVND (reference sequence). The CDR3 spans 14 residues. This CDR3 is CASSSVVVTGELFF. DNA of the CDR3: TGTGCCAGTAGTTCCGTGGTAGTCACCGGGGAGCTGTTTTTT.

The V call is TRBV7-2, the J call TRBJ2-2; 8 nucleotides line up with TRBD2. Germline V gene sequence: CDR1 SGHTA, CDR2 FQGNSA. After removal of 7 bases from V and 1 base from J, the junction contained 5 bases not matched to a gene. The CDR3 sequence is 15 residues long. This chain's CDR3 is CASNTGGGNTGELFF. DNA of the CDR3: TGTGCCAGCAACACCGGGGGGGGGAACACCGGGGAGCTGTTTTTT.

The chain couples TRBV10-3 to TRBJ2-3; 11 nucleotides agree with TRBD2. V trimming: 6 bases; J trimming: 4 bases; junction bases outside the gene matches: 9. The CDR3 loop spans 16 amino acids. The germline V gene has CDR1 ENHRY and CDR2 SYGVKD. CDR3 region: CAISDTLAGDSDTQYF. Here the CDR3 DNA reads TGTGCCATCAGCGATACACTAGCGGGAGATTCAGATACGCAGTATTTT.

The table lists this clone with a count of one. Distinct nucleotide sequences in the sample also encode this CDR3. The CDR3 DNA is TGTGCCAGCAGCTTAGTTGCAGGTAACACTGAAGCTTTCTTT. Translating gives CASSLVAGNTEAFF. The rearrangement links TRBV11-3 to TRBJ1-1; D not resolved. Trimming took off 1 base at V and 2 bases at J, with 8 bases between the two ends. This CDR3 has 14 amino acids. From germline, CDR1 is SGHNT and CDR2 YENEEA.

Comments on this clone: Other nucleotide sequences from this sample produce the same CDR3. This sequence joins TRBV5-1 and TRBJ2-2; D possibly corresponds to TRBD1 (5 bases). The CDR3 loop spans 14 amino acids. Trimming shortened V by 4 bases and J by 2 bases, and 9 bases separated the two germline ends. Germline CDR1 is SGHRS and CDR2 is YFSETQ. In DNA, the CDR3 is TGCGCCAGCAGCCCCACAGGTAACACCGGGGAGCTGTTTTTT. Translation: CASSPTGNTGELFF.

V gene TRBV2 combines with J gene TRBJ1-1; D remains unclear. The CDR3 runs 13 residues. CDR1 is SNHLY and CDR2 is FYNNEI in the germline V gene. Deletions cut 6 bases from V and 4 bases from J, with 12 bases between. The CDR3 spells CASRVEGSTEAFF. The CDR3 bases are TGTGCCAGCAGGGTCGAGGGAAGCACTGAAGCTTTCTTT.

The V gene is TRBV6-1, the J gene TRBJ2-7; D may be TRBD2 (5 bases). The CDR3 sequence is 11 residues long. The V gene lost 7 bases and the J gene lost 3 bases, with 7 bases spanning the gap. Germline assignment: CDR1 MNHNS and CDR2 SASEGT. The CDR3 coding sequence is TGTGCCAGCACTGACTACTACGAGCAGTACTTC. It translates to CASTDYYEQYF.